The rows below give T cell receptor beta chains drawn from one sample of a study of blood T cell repertoires in COVID-19. Assay: immunoSEQ multiplex PCR; the TCRdb copy retains only in-frame clones and omits some. Found here are 200,000 to 300,000 clones, about 86% of them singletons; the top ten hold around 2.8%. Sample: peripheral blood. The receptors come from a woman in her twenties or thirties who had recovered from COVID-19. Both conserved end residues are part of each CDR3. The D gene is left open where the match is weak. Size values are once, few and many counts, or a class for expanded clones, and some rows have none.

NA,TRBJ2-5,TRBV20-1,once,TGCAGTGCTAACGTCAGGGAGACCCAGTACTTC,CSANVRETQYF
TRBD1,TRBJ1-3,TRBV7-8,NA,TGTGCCAGCAGCCGACAGGGGCCGAGCTCTGGAAACACCATATATTTT,CASSRQGPSSGNTIYF
TRBD1,TRBJ1-4,TRBV13,NA,TGTGCCAGCAAGATAGGGGGACAGGGACTAAAACTGTTTTTT,CASKIGGQGLKLFF
TRBD1,TRBJ2-6,TRBV5-1,NA,TGCGCCAGCAGCTTTGACAGGGCTGGGGCCAACGTCCTGACTTTC,CASSFDRAGANVLTF
TRBD2,TRBJ2-7,TRBV19,NA,TGTGCCAGTAGTATCGTCGGGCGGGGGGCCTTTTACGAGCAGTACTTC,CASSIVGRGAFYEQYF
TRBD2,TRBJ2-2,TRBV5-8,NA,TGTGCCAGCAGCCGACTAGCGGGGGGACCCGGGGAGCTGTTTTTT,CASSRLAGGPGELFF
NA,TRBJ2-3,TRBV7-3,NA,TGTGCCAGCAGCTTATACGGCGGGGGCACAGATACGCAGTATTTT,CASSLYGGGTDTQYF
NA,TRBJ2-3,TRBV7-3,NA,TGTGCCAGCAGTCCCCCCGGGGTCACAGATACGCAGTATTTT,CASSPPGVTDTQYF
NA,TRBJ1-1,TRBV30,NA,TGTGCCTGGAGTGTGGGATTTAGGACAACTGAAGCTTTCTTT,CAWSVGFRTTEAFF
TRBD2,TRBJ2-3,TRBV6-2/TRBV6-3,NA,TGTGCCAGCAGTTACTCAGGTGGGGGGGCAGATACGCAGTATTTT,CASSYSGGGADTQYF
TRBD1,TRBJ2-7,TRBV6-7,NA,TGTGCCAGCAGTTACCACGGGGAGAGGGACAGAGGGGAGCGCGAGCAGTACTTC,CASSYHGERDRGEREQYF
TRBD1,TRBJ1-1,TRBV2,NA,TGTGCCAGCAGCGACCGGGACAGGGTGGGGACTGAAGCTTTCTTT,CASSDRDRVGTEAFF
NA,TRBJ2-4,TRBV29-1,NA,TGCAGCGTTAAACAAGGGGACTTGGACATTCAGTACTTC,CSVKQGDLDIQYF
TRBD1,TRBJ2-2,TRBV5-1,NA,TGCGCCAGCAGCTTGGCTTTCTTTCAGGGGGCGAACACCGGGGAGCTGTTTTTT,CASSLAFFQGANTGELFF
NA,TRBJ1-5,TRBV27,NA,TGTGCCAGCAGTTTTGGAGCAGCGAGCAATCAGCCCCAGCATTTT,CASSFGAASNQPQHF
NA,TRBJ1-2,TRBV6-5,NA,TGTGCCAGCAGTTACTCGGGAGCAAACTATGGCTACACCTTC,CASSYSGANYGYTF
NA,TRBJ2-7,TRBV7-2,NA,TGTGCCAGCACCGCGGACTCCTACGAGCAGTACTTC,CASTADSYEQYF
TRBD1,TRBJ2-3,TRBV5-1,NA,TGCGCCAGCAGCCCAGCGACAGGGGTCACAGATACGCAGTATTTT,CASSPATGVTDTQYF
NA,TRBJ1-1,TRBV9,NA,TGTGCCAGCACCAATCCTTTAGAGACAGCGAACACTGAAGCTTTCTTT,CASTNPLETANTEAFF
TRBD2,TRBJ2-5,TRBV2,NA,TGTGCCAGCAGTGAAAGTAGCGGGGGCGAGACCCAGTACTTC,CASSESSGGETQYF
TRBD1,TRBJ2-1,TRBV19,NA,TGTGCCAGTACCATCCTTCATCGACAGGGGAATGAGCAGTTCTTC,CASTILHRQGNEQFF
NA,TRBJ1-5,TRBV2,NA,TGTGCCAGCAACAGAGATCTTAATCAGCCCCAGCATTTT,CASNRDLNQPQHF
NA,TRBJ2-1,TRBV9,NA,TGTGCCAGCAGCGTAGTGCAGGCCGATGAGCAGTTCTTC,CASSVVQADEQFF
NA,TRBJ1-1,TRBV19,NA,TGTGCCAGTAGTATACCAGACAGGTGGAACACTGAAGCTTTCTTT,CASSIPDRWNTEAFF
NA,TRBJ1-2,TRBV12-5,NA,TGTGCTAGTGGCCAAAATATACAAGGTCGGGAAGGCTACACCTTC,CASGQNIQGREGYTF
TRBD1,TRBJ2-4,TRBV28,NA,TGTGCCAGCAGTTTACAGGGGGCTACCAAAAACATTCAGTACTTC,CASSLQGATKNIQYF
TRBD2,TRBJ2-7,TRBV5-1,once,TGCGCCAGCAGCTTGGTGGGGGGGAGCTCCTACGAGCAGTACTTC,CASSLVGGSSYEQYF
TRBD1,TRBJ2-1,TRBV12-3/TRBV12-4,NA,TGTGCCAGCAGTCCGGGGACAGGGGCAGGGTTCTTC,CASSPGTGAGFF
NA,TRBJ1-1,TRBV6-2/TRBV6-3,NA,TGTGCCAGCAGTTCGGCCCTCCGCCGGGTTAACACTGAAGCTTTCTTT,CASSSALRRVNTEAFF
NA,TRBJ1-6,TRBV6-2/TRBV6-3,NA,TGTGCCAGCAGTTTTAGGAGTCAAAGACAGGTGCCTTCTAATTCACCCCTCCACTTT,CASSFRSQRQVPSNSPLHF
NA,TRBJ2-5,TRBV5-6,NA,TGTGCCAGCAGCCACGGACAAGTCCAAGAGACCCAGTACTTC,CASSHGQVQETQYF
NA,TRBJ1-1,TRBV2,NA,TGTGCCAGCGCCTCGGACAGGAACACTGAAGCTTTCTTT,CASASDRNTEAFF
TRBD1,TRBJ2-7,TRBV4-1,NA,TGCGCCAGCAGCCCACAGGGGGCCTACGAGCAGTACTTC,CASSPQGAYEQYF
NA,TRBJ2-5,TRBV5-5,NA,TGTGCCAGCAGTGAATCGAATCGGGGGACCCAGTACTTC,CASSESNRGTQYF
NA,TRBJ1-5,TRBV18,NA,TGTGCCAGCTCACCAGCCGGGGGGTTCGGCAATCAGCCCCAGCATTTT,CASSPAGGFGNQPQHF
NA,TRBJ2-3,TRBV19,NA,TGTGCCAGTAGTATCTCCTCAGTCACAGATACGCAGTATTTT,CASSISSVTDTQYF
NA,TRBJ2-7,TRBV18,NA,TGTGCCAGCTCATCAGGGGATACCTACGAGCAGTACTTC,CASSSGDTYEQYF
TRBD2,TRBJ2-7,TRBV11-3,NA,TGTGCCAGCAGCCCGGCGGGGGAAGCCGAGCAGTGCTTC,CASSPAGEAEQCF
TRBD1,TRBJ2-1,TRBV5-4,NA,TGTGCCAGCAGCTTGGTTGGGGACAGGGGAGGTAATGAGCAGTTCTTC,CASSLVGDRGGNEQFF
NA,TRBJ2-7,TRBV27,NA,TGTGCCAGCAGTTTAACAGGAACCTACGAGCAGTACTTC,CASSLTGTYEQYF
NA,TRBJ2-3,TRBV3-1/TRBV3-2,NA,TGTGCCAGCAGCCCGAGATCAGATACGCAGTATTTT,CASSPRSDTQYF
NA,TRBJ2-3,TRBV7-2,NA,TGTGCCAGCAGCTCTCCCTCGGGCACAGATACGCAGTATTTT,CASSSPSGTDTQYF
TRBD1,TRBJ2-1,TRBV7-3,NA,TGTGCCAGCAGCCATGGGACAGGGTTTGTCAATGAGCAGTTCTTC,CASSHGTGFVNEQFF
NA,TRBJ1-1,TRBV6-2/TRBV6-3,NA,TGTGCCAGCAGCCTCTCCCTAGCCCCGAACACTGAAGCTTTCTTT,CASSLSLAPNTEAFF
NA,TRBJ2-1,TRBV9,NA,TGTGCCAGCAGCGAGGGGAACGAGGTCAATGAGCAGTTCTTC,CASSEGNEVNEQFF
NA,TRBJ1-2,TRBV10-3,once,TGTGCCATCAGTGAGTCGATAGCCTCCTATGGCTACACCTTC,CAISESIASYGYTF
NA,TRBJ1-6,TRBV19,NA,TGTGCCAGCGGGAGTCCTACCCCCAATTCACCCCTCCACTTT,CASGSPTPNSPLHF
TRBD1,TRBJ1-6,TRBV18,NA,TGTGCCAGCACACAAAAGACAGGGCAATCACCCCTCCACTTT,CASTQKTGQSPLHF
NA,TRBJ1-2,TRBV21-1,NA,TGTGCCAGCAGCCCCCAAACGGGGGGGAAGGACTATGGCTACACCTTC,CASSPQTGGKDYGYTF
TRBD2,TRBJ2-3,TRBV4-2,NA,TGTGCCAGCAGCCAAGCCGGGACTAGCGGGGGGGGGAACACAGATACGCAGTATTTT,CASSQAGTSGGGNTDTQYF
TRBD1,TRBJ2-7,TRBV7-2,NA,TGTGCCAGTTCGGACAGGGCCACCTACGAGCAGTCCTTC,CASSDRATYEQSF
NA,TRBJ1-2,TRBV7-9,NA,TGTGCCAGCAGCTTCGTCTCAGGGGCCTATGGCTACACCTTC,CASSFVSGAYGYTF
NA,TRBJ1-1,TRBV27,many,TGTGCCAGCACTCGGGGGGCCGGGACTGAAGCTTTCTTT,CASTRGAGTEAFF
TRBD1,TRBJ1-2,TRBV12-3/TRBV12-4,NA,TGTGCCAGCACCTGGGACAGGAACTATGGCTACACCTTC,CASTWDRNYGYTF
NA,TRBJ2-7,TRBV7-8,few,TGTGCCAGCTCTACCGGTGGCCCCGGAGGGTACGAGCAGTACTTC,CASSTGGPGGYEQYF
NA,TRBJ2-7,TRBV4-3,once,TGCGCCAGCAGCCGGGGACTCTCCTACGAGCAGTACTTC,CASSRGLSYEQYF
TRBD2,TRBJ2-3,TRBV5-1,NA,TGCGCCAGCAGCTGGGGACTAGCGGGGACCTCCACAGATACGCAGTATTTT,CASSWGLAGTSTDTQYF
TRBD2,TRBJ2-3,TRBV12-5,NA,TGTGCTAGTCTAGCGGGGGGGAGCTCAGATACGCAGTATTTT,CASLAGGSSDTQYF
NA,TRBJ1-2,TRBV7-2,NA,TGTGCCAGCAGCTCCCTGTGGGGCTCCTCTAACTATGGCTACACCTTC,CASSSLWGSSNYGYTF